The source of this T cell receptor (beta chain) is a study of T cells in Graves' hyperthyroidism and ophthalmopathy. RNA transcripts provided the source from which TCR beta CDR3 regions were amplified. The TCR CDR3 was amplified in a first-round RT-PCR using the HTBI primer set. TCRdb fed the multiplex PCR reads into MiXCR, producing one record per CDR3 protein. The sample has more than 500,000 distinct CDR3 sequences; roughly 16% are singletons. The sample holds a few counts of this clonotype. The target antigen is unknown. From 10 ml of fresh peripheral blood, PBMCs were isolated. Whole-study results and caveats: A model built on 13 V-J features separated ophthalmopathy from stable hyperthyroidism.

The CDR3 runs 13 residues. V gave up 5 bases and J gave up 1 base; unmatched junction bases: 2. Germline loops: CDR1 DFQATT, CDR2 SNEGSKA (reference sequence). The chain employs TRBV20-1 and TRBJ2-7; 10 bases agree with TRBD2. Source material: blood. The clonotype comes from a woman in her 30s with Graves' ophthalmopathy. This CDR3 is CSAGLADSYEQYF. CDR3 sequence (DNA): TGCAGTGCTGGACTAGCGGATTCCTACGAGCAGTACTTC.